This T cell receptor beta chain is drawn from a study of breast tumors, draining lymph nodes, adjacent tissues. This CDR3 is 16 amino acids long. CDR1 and CDR2 (germline): SGHRS, YFSETQ. The ends were cut back, 0 bases at V and 1 base at J, with 12 bases in the middle. Whole-study results and caveats: Tumors had less TCR diversity than lymph nodes, more than nontumor tissue.

TCRdb reprocessed the multiplex PCR reads with MiXCR, giving one entry per CDR3 protein. The data show approximately 280,000 distinct CDR3 sequences, around 31% seen once. This clonotype was detected many times. Its target is not known. Breast cancer patients provided tissue from their axillary draining lymph nodes. The rearrangement uses TRBV5-1 and TRBJ2-3, with D perhaps matching TRBD2 (5 bases). What was sequenced was axillary lymph node tissue. This clonotype originated in a female donor with breast cancer. Some clones in this sample may be carry-over from other donors' samples. The CDR3 loop reads CASSLASQPGTDTQYF. CDR3 sequence (DNA): TGCGCCAGCAGCTTGGCTAGCCAACCCGGCACAGATACGCAGTATTTT. The complete variable domain, with remaining parts taken from reference TRBV5-1 and TRBJ2-3, reads KAGVTQTPRYLIKTRGQQVTLSCSPISGHRSVSWYQQTPGQGLQFLFEYFSETQRNKGNFPGRFSGRQFSNSRSEMNVSTLELGDSALYLCASSLASQPGTDTQYFGPGTRLTVL.